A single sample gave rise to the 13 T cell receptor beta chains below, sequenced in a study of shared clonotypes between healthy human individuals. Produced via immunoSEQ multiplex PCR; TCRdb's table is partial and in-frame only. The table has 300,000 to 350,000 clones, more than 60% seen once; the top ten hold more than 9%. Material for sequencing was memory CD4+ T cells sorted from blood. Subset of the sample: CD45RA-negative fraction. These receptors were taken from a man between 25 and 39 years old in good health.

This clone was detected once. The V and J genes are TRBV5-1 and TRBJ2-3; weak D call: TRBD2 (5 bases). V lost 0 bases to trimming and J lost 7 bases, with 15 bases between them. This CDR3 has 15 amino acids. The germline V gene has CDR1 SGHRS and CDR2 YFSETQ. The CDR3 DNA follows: TGCGCCAGCAGCTTGGAACTAGTTAACTCCAATACGCAGTATTTT. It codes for CASSLELVNSNTQYF.

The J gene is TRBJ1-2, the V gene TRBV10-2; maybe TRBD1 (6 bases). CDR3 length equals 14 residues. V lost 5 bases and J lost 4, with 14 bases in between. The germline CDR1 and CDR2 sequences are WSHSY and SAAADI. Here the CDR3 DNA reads TGCGCCAGCAGTTCGACGGGACAAAGCTATGGCTACACCTTC. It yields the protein CASSSTGQSYGYTF.

Written as DNA, the CDR3 is TGTGCCAGCAGCCCCCAGAGAGGGCGCCAAGAGACCCAGTACTTC. Residues: CASSPQRGRQETQYF. The V gene is TRBV7-2, the J gene TRBJ2-5, with D perhaps matching TRBD2 (5 bases). V lost 5 bases and J lost 1, with 14 bases in between. CDR1 is SGHTA, CDR2 FQGNSA, per germline. There are 15 residues in the CDR3.

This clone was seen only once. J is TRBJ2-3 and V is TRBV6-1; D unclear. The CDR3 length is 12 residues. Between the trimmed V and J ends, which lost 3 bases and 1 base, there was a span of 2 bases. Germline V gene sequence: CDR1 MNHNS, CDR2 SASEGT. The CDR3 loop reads CASSDGTDTQYF. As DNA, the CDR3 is TGTGCCAGCAGTGATGGCACAGATACGCAGTATTTT.

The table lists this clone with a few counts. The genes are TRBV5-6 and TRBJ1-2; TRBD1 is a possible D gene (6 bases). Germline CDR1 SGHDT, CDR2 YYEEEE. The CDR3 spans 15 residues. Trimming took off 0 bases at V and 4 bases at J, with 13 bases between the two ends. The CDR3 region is CASSLEGQGSYGYTF. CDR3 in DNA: TGTGCCAGCAGCTTGGAAGGGCAGGGGTCCTATGGCTACACCTTC.

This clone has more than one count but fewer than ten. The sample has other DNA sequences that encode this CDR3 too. In DNA form, the CDR3 reads TGCGCCAGCAGCTTCGACACGAACACTGAAGCTTTCTTT. It encodes CASSFDTNTEAFF. This chain joins TRBV5-1 and TRBJ1-1; unclear D gene. The CDR3 runs to 13 residues. Trimming removed 2 bases from V and 1 base from J, with 6 bases in between. Germline CDR1 is SGHRS and CDR2 is YFSETQ.

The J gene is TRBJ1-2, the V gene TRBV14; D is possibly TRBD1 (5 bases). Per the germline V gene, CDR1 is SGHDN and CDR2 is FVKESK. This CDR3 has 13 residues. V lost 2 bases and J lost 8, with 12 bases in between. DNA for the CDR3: TGTGCCAGCAGCCAAATCCAGGGAATAGGCTACACCTTC. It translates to CASSQIQGIGYTF.

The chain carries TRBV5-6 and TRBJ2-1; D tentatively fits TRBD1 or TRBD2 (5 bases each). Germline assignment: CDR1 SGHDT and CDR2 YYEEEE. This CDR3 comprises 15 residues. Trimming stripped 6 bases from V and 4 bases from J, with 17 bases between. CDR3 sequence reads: CASTPGPSFYNEQFF. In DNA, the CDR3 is TGTGCCAGCACCCCGGGACCCAGTTTTTACAATGAGCAGTTCTTC.

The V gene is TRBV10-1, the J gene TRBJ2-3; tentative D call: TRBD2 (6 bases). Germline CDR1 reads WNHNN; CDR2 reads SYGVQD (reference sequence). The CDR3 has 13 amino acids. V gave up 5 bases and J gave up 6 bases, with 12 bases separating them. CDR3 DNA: TGCGCCAGCAGTAGCTCTAGCGCGGATACGCAGTATTTT. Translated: CASSSSSADTQYF.

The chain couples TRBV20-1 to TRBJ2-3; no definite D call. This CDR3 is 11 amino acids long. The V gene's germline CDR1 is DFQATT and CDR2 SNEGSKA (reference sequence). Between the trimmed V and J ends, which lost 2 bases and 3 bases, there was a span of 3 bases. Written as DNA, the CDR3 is TGCAGTGCTAGATTTACAGATACGCAGTATTTT. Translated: CSARFTDTQYF.

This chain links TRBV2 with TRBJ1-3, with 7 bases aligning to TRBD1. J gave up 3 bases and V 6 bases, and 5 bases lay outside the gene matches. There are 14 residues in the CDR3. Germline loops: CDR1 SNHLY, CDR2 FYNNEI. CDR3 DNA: TGTGCCAGCAGAGGGAGGGGGCTTGGAAACACCATATATTTT. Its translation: CASRGRGLGNTIYF.

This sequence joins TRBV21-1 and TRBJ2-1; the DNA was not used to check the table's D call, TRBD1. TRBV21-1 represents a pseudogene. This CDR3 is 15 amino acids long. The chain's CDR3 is CASSSSRDRLSEQFF. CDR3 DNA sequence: TGTGCCAGCAGCAGCAGCCGGGACAGGTTGTCTGAGCAGTTCTTC.

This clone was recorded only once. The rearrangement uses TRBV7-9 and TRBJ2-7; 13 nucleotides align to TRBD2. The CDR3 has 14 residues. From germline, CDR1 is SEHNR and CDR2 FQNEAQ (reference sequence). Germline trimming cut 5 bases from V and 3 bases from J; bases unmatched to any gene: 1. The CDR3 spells CASSRLAGGYEQYF. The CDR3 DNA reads TGTGCCAGCAGCCGACTAGCGGGAGGCTACGAGCAGTACTTC.